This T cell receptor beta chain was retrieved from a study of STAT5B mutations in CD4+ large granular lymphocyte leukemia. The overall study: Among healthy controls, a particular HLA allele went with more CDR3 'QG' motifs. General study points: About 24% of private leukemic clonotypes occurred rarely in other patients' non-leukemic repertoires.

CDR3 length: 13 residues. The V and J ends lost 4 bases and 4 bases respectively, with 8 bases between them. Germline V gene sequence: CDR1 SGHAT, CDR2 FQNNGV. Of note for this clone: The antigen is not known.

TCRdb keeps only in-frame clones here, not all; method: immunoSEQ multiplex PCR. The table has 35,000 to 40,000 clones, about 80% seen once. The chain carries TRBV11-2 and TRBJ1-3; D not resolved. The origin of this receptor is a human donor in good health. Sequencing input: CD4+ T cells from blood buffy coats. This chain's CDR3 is CASSSDRGNTIYF. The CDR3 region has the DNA TGTGCCAGCAGCTCAGACCGAGGAAACACCATATATTTT.